Below, 20 T cell receptor beta chains from the same sample are listed, as sequenced in a study of cytomegalovirus exposure and HLA in healthy donors. Libraries were prepared by immunoSEQ multiplex PCR; TCRdb keeps only in-frame clonotypes and omits some of them. The sample carries roughly 150,000 clones, more than 70% recorded once. The sequencing input was PBMCs. The receptors shown here come from a man aged 25-45 years in good health and CMV-seropositive.

The chain recombines TRBV4-3 with TRBJ1-3; 10 bases are shared with TRBD1. CDR1 is LGHNA and CDR2 is YSLEER in the germline V gene. This CDR3 comprises 17 residues. The junction had 4 bases not matched to a gene; V was cut back by 0 bases and J by 2 bases. CDR3 protein: CASSQEGQGVPGNTIYF. The DNA of the CDR3 is TGCGCCAGCAGCCAAGAAGGACAGGGGGTTCCTGGAAACACCATATATTTT.

The V call is TRBV6-6, the J call TRBJ1-1, with TRBD1 identical over 7 bases. The trim removed 4 bases at V and 11 bases at J, leaving 7 bases unmatched. In germline, CDR1 is MNHNY, CDR2 SVGAGI (reference sequence). This CDR3 has 12 amino acids. The CDR3 reads CASSLEGQPAFF. The CDR3 nucleotides are TGTGCCAGCAGTTTGGAGGGACAGCCCGCTTTCTTT.

The chain combines TRBV27 with TRBJ1-5, with D tentatively TRBD1 (5 bases). This CDR3 is 12 amino acids long. The V and J ends lost 2 bases and 8 bases respectively, with 7 bases between them. In germline, CDR1 is MNHEY, CDR2 SMNVEV (reference sequence). The CDR3: CASSLIGEPQHF. CDR3 coding DNA: TGTGCCAGCAGTTTAATAGGGGAGCCCCAGCATTTT.

The chain carries TRBV9 and TRBJ2-3, with TRBD2 matching 11 bases. The J segment lost 4 bases and the V segment lost 4 bases, leaving 5 bases of the junction unmatched. The CDR3 consists of 15 residues. Per germline, CDR1 SGDLS and CDR2 YYNGEE. CDR3 loop: CASSTGTSGSDTQYF. The CDR3 nucleotides read TGTGCCAGCAGCACTGGGACTAGCGGCTCAGATACGCAGTATTTT.

The rearrangement uses TRBV25-1 and TRBJ2-1; the D gene is possibly TRBD2 (6 bases). V was trimmed by 2 bases and J by 7 bases, leaving 18 bases between them. This CDR3 is built from 16 residues. Germline CDR1 is MGHDK and CDR2 is SYGVNS. Here the CDR3 reads CASSEPGEGQSNEQFF. The CDR3 bases are TGTGCCAGCAGTGAACCGGGAGAAGGCCAGTCGAATGAGCAGTTCTTC.

The rearrangement joins TRBV18 to TRBJ2-2; unclear D gene. The V and J ends lost 2 bases and 0 bases respectively, with 13 bases between them. In germline, CDR1 is KGHSH, CDR2 LQKENI. This CDR3 comprises 17 residues. CDR3 sequence reads: CASSPILVSANTGELFF. The CDR3 nucleotides read TGTGCCAGCTCACCAATATTAGTGTCGGCGAACACCGGGGAGCTGTTTTTT.

The chain recombines TRBV5-1 with TRBJ2-5, with 11 bases aligning to TRBD1. This CDR3 comprises 15 residues. Trimming took 3 bases from V and 4 from J; bases not matched to a gene: 5. Per germline, CDR1 SGHRS and CDR2 YFSETQ. The CDR3 bases are TGCGCCAGCAGCTCAGGGACAGGGGGAAGAGAGACCCAGTACTTC. This translates into CASSSGTGGRETQYF.

This clone was observed a single time. This chain uses TRBV5-1 with TRBJ2-7; D is ambiguous. Germline V gene sequence: CDR1 SGHRS, CDR2 YFSETQ. The V end was cut by 4 bases, the J end by 0 bases, with 14 bases between. This CDR3 has 15 amino acids. CDR3 in amino acids: CASSPGWRPSYEQYF. CDR3 DNA: TGCGCCAGCAGCCCCGGCTGGCGGCCCTCCTACGAGCAGTACTTC.

The genes are TRBV6-5 and TRBJ1-1; possibly TRBD1 for D (5 bases). Deletions cut 0 bases from V and 4 bases from J, with 12 bases between. This CDR3 has 15 amino acids. Germline values: CDR1 MNHEY, CDR2 SVGAGI. This chain's CDR3 is CASSYSANGGTEAFF. The CDR3 coding sequence is TGTGCCAGCAGTTACTCGGCGAACGGGGGCACTGAAGCTTTCTTT.

The J gene is TRBJ2-7, the V gene TRBV6-5; TRBD1 might be the D (5 bases). CDR1 is MNHEY, CDR2 SVGAGI, per germline. The CDR3 runs to 12 residues. Trimming shortened V by 5 bases and J by 4 bases, and 9 bases separated the two germline ends. The CDR3 DNA reads as TGTGCCAGCAGTGTCGACAGTTACGAGCAGTACTTC. Encoded protein: CASSVDSYEQYF.

The J gene is TRBJ2-1, the V gene TRBV7-6; perhaps TRBD2 as D (6 bases). V was shortened by 5 bases and J by 4 bases, with 15 bases between the two germline ends. CDR3 length: 15 residues. The germline gives CDR1 SGHVS, CDR2 FNYEAQ. The CDR3, as DNA: TGTGCCAGCAGCCTTCGGGAGCCCACTTACAATGAGCAGTTCTTC. Encoded protein: CASSLREPTYNEQFF.

This chain joins TRBV6-6 and TRBJ2-7; D is uncertain. The CDR3 sequence is 13 residues long. V was cut by 2 bases and J by 5 bases, with 10 bases left in between. Germline V lookup: CDR1 MNHNY, CDR2 SVGAGI (reference sequence). CDR3 amino acids: CASSYNRAHEQYF. The CDR3 nucleotides are TGTGCCAGCAGTTACAACCGCGCGCACGAGCAGTACTTC.

V and J are TRBV28 and TRBJ2-6; D is possibly TRBD1 (6 bases). Germline-derived CDR1 and CDR2 are MDHEN and SYDVKM. The CDR3 has 16 amino acids. The V gene lost 5 bases and the J gene lost 4 bases, with 15 bases spanning the gap. The CDR3 sequence is CASSAPGDSGANVLTF. In nucleotides, the CDR3 is TGTGCCAGCAGTGCCCCAGGGGATTCCGGGGCCAACGTCCTGACTTTC.

This chain joins TRBV28 and TRBJ2-6; TRBD1 aligns across 7 bases. After removal of 5 bases from V and 5 bases from J, the junction contained 3 bases not matched to a gene. CDR1 is MDHEN and CDR2 is SYDVKM in the germline V gene. This CDR3 is 14 amino acids long. Written as DNA, the CDR3 is TGTGCCAGCAGTAGGGGGCAGCGGGCCAACGTCCTGACTTTC. Translating gives CASSRGQRANVLTF.

The chain combines TRBV6-4 with TRBJ1-2; D is possibly TRBD1 (5 bases). Trimming left V 6 bases short and J 8 bases short, with 16 bases between. Germline V gives CDR1 MRHNA, CDR2 SNTAGT. CDR3 length: 13 residues. Here the CDR3 reads CASRPDTSSGYTF. CDR3 DNA sequence: TGTGCCAGCAGGCCGGACACTAGCTCCGGCTACACCTTC.

The V and J genes are TRBV4-1 and TRBJ2-5; 7 positions match TRBD2. The CDR3 sequence is 19 residues long. Trimming cost V 5 bases and J 4 bases; bases outside gene matches: 22. The V gene's germline CDR1 is MGHRA and CDR2 YSYEKL. The CDR3: CASSRTGEGSWGLGETQYF. DNA for the CDR3: TGCGCCAGCAGCAGGACGGGGGAGGGTAGTTGGGGTCTGGGAGAGACCCAGTACTTC.

The gene calls are TRBV5-1 and TRBJ2-1; 7 bases match TRBD2. V lost 3 bases and J lost 5; bases outside the gene matches: 11. Germline V gene sequence: CDR1 SGHRS, CDR2 YFSETQ. This CDR3 spans 16 amino acids. CDR3 in amino acids: CASSSFSGLEDNEQFF. CDR3 sequence (DNA): TGCGCCAGCAGCTCTTTTAGCGGGTTGGAAGACAATGAGCAGTTCTTC.

The chain recombines TRBV9 with TRBJ2-5; the match to TRBD2 covers 8 bases. CDR3 size: 15 residues. Unmatched junction bases numbered 5, after V lost 0 bases and J lost 4 bases. Per the germline V gene, CDR1 is SGDLS and CDR2 is YYNGEE. CDR3 DNA: TGTGCCAGCAGCGTAGCGGGGGGGGCCGGAGAGACCCAGTACTTC. Translation: CASSVAGGAGETQYF.

In its sample, this clone was seen a few times. The DNA for the CDR3 is TGTGCCAGCAGGGGGGCCGGCGAGCAGTACTTC. Protein sequence: CASRGAGEQYF. The chain has TRBV14 and TRBJ2-7; the D gene is possibly TRBD1 (6 bases). Per the germline V gene, CDR1 is SGHDN and CDR2 is FVKESK. Trimming pared 6 bases from V and 6 bases from J, leaving 9 bases between. The CDR3 has 11 amino acids.

A single count supports this clone. The rearrangement joins TRBV7-9 to TRBJ1-1; D is undetermined. V gave up 3 bases and J gave up 5 bases, with 13 bases separating them. Germline V lookup: CDR1 SEHNR, CDR2 FQNEAQ (reference sequence). CDR3 length: 14 amino acids. The CDR3 spells CASSFPRAGTEAFF. In DNA, the CDR3 is TGTGCCAGCAGCTTCCCCCGGGCGGGGACTGAAGCTTTCTTT.